This TCR gamma chain came from a study of human gamma delta and Vdelta1 T cells. Study observations and caveats: Delta One T cells were reportedly polyclonal and broadly cytotoxic against acute myeloid leukemia.

TCRdb reprocessed the PCR reads through CATT. Altogether some 8,500 gamma-chain clones are present, 45% being singletons, with the ten largest covering more than 2%. This clone was picked up a small number of times. Its specificity is not known. The CDR3 runs 19 residues. V lost 1 base to trimming and J lost 0 bases; unmatched junction nucleotides: 18. The germline V gene has CDR1 GITISATS and CDR2 ISYDGTV (reference sequence). The genes are TRGV9 and TRGJ1 or TRGJ2. The sample consisted of Vdelta1 gamma-delta T cells from blood grown in culture (DOT cells). The sequence derives from a human donor in good health. The CDR3 coding sequence is TGTGCCTTGTGGGAGGTCCTCCCACCACCAAAATCGAATTATTATAAGAAACTCTTT. It yields the protein CALWEVLPPPKSNYYKKLF.